This TCR beta chain was identified during a study of somatic mutations in cytotoxic T cells in rheumatoid arthritis. Measured with immunoSEQ multiplex PCR; TCRdb has only the in-frame clones, and not every one. The sample lists some 17,000 clones, about four fifths occurring once. The CDR3 is 14 residues long. Germline lookup yields CDR1 PRHDT and CDR2 FYEKMQ (reference sequence). The V gene lost 0 bases and the J gene lost 5 bases, with 10 bases spanning the gap. The clonotype comes from an adult with rheumatoid arthritis. V is TRBV13 and J is TRBJ1-1, with D uncertain. The sequenced material came from CD8+ T cells sorted from blood. CDR3 loop: CASSLGTPWTEAFF. The CDR3 region has the DNA TGTGCCAGCAGCTTAGGTACGCCGTGGACTGAAGCTTTCTTT.